These 25 T cell receptor beta chains were sequenced from one sample in a study of radiotherapy plus CTLA-4 blockade in lung cancer. Here immunoSEQ multiplex PCR was the method, and the copy in TCRdb shows in-frame clones only, minus some. Of 50,000 or so clones in the sample, 70% to 85% were seen once. The sequenced sample was peripheral blood, obtained from a patient treated with radiotherapy plus ipilimumab. These receptors came from a human donor with non-small cell lung cancer who had a partial response to radiotherapy plus ipilimumab.

V and J are TRBV10-2 and TRBJ1-2; 7 nucleotides align to TRBD1. Per germline, CDR1 WSHSY and CDR2 SAAADI. Trimming at V came to 7 bases and at J to 5 bases, leaving 10 bases not matched to a gene. The CDR3 contains 14 residues. The chain's CDR3 is CASTLSGGEYGYTF. DNA of the CDR3: TGCGCCAGCACCTTGTCAGGGGGTGAATATGGCTACACCTTC.

This clone came up once. Compared with germline, one end of the junction differs, possibly owing to a read error. V is TRBV6-6 and J is TRBJ1-2; D remains unclear. Looked up from germline, CDR1 is MNHNY and CDR2 is SVGAGI (reference sequence). The CDR3 has 11 amino acids. The CDR3 nucleotides read TGTGCCAGCAGTTACTCGAGGGCACCCGCCTTC. Its translation: CASSYSRAPAF.

CDR3 in amino acids: CASSQGYGGYTF. CDR3 sequence (DNA): TGTGCCAGCAGCCAGGGGTATGGTGGCTACACCTTC. This chain links TRBV7-2 with TRBJ1-2; maybe TRBD1 (6 bases). V was clipped by 5 bases and J by 7 bases, with 11 bases between them. The CDR3 has 12 residues. Germline V CDR1 and CDR2: SGHTA, FQGNSA. Variable domain in full (rest from reference TRBV7-2 and TRBJ1-2): GAGVSQSPSNKVTEKGKDVELRCDPISGHTALYWYRQSLGQGLEFLIYFQGNSAPDKSGLPSDRFSAERTGGSVSTLTIQRTQQEDSAVYLCASSQGYGGYTFGSGTRLTVV.

The chain recombines TRBV6-5 with TRBJ1-6, with a possible D match to TRBD1 (6 bases). Trimming removed 6 bases from V and 0 bases from J, with 9 bases in between. Looked up from germline, CDR1 is MNHEY and CDR2 is SVGAGI. CDR3 size: 15 residues. The DNA of the CDR3 is TGTGCCAGCAGCAAACAGGGCTCCTATAATTCACCCCTCCACTTT. It specifies CASSKQGSYNSPLHF.

This sequence joins TRBV27 and TRBJ1-5, with D uncertain. Trimming took 3 bases from V and 2 from J, leaving 5 bases between them. The CDR3 sequence is 13 residues long. The germline V gene has CDR1 MNHEY and CDR2 SMNVEV (reference sequence). CDR3 bases: TGTGCCAGCAGTTTTAATCGCAATCAGCCCCAGCATTTT. Translating gives CASSFNRNQPQHF.

This sequence joins TRBV13 and TRBJ1-1; D gene ambiguous. The CDR3 totals 12 residues. V was shortened by 1 base and J by 6 bases, with 6 bases between the two germline ends. Germline V gives CDR1 PRHDT, CDR2 FYEKMQ (reference sequence). CDR3 protein: CASSLVSSEAFF. For the CDR3, the DNA is TGTGCCAGCAGCTTAGTGAGCTCTGAAGCTTTCTTT.

The chain recombines TRBV5-8 with TRBJ1-5; 11 nucleotides agree with TRBD1. CDR3 size: 17 residues. V shed 0 bases and J 3 bases; nucleotides not matched to a gene: 5. Germline assignment: CDR1 SGHTS and CDR2 YDEGEE. The DNA of the CDR3 is TGTGCCAGCAGCTTGGCCCGGGACAGGGGGTACAATCAGCCCCAGCATTTT. It specifies CASSLARDRGYNQPQHF.

The CDR3 nucleotides read TGTGCCAGCAGCTTAGCAGGGACAGGGATGGAGACCCAGTACTTC. It translates to CASSLAGTGMETQYF. The J gene is TRBJ2-5, the V gene TRBV7-8, with 9 bases that match TRBD1. The V gene's germline CDR1 is SGHVS and CDR2 FQNEAQ. Losses at the gene ends were 0 bases for V and 5 bases for J; bases not matched to a gene: 4. The CDR3 runs 15 residues.

This sequence joins TRBV7-2 and TRBJ1-1, with 9 bases matching TRBD1. The V and J ends lost 5 bases and 7 bases, in that order; junction bases with no gene match: 8. The germline CDR1 and CDR2 sequences are SGHTA and FQGNSA. The CDR3 consists of 14 residues. CDR3 region: CASSPLTGGGEAFF. DNA of the CDR3: TGTGCCAGCAGCCCTCTGACAGGGGGAGGTGAAGCTTTCTTT.

J is TRBJ1-2 and V is TRBV4-1; D remains ambiguous. Germline V gene data show CDR1 as MGHRA and CDR2 as YSYEKL. V lost 0 bases and J 3 bases, leaving 11 bases between the germline ends. The CDR3 loop spans 15 amino acids. CDR3: CASSQEGRIHYGYTF. DNA of the CDR3: TGCGCCAGCAGCCAAGAGGGCAGGATCCACTATGGCTACACCTTC.

This CDR3 reads CASSSGGFTYEQYF. CDR3 in DNA: TGTGCCAGCAGTAGTGGCGGTTTTACCTACGAGCAGTACTTC. The V and J genes are TRBV9 and TRBJ2-7; D not resolved. This CDR3 is 14 amino acids long. CDR1 and CDR2 (germline): SGDLS, YYNGEE. The germline V and J ends were trimmed by 5 bases and 2 bases, with 14 bases remaining between them.

CDR3 nucleotides: TGTGCCAGCAGCTTGGAGCGGAAGAACACTGAAGCTTTCTTT. Its translation: CASSLERKNTEAFF. The chain carries TRBV5-4 and TRBJ1-1; D uncertain. Germline assignment: CDR1 SGHNT and CDR2 YYREEE (reference sequence). The CDR3 extends over 14 amino acids. With 0 bases removed from V and 1 base from J, the gap between germline ends came to 7 bases.

CDR3 sequence (DNA): TGCGCCAGCAGCCAAGAGGGACTAAATAACTACAATGAGCAGTTCTTC. The encoded protein is CASSQEGLNNYNEQFF. The rearrangement links TRBV4-3 to TRBJ2-1; TRBD2 agrees at 7 bases. There are 16 residues in the CDR3. The V segment lost 0 bases and the J segment 3 bases; nucleotides outside the gene matches: 5. Germline CDR1 reads LGHNA; CDR2 reads YSLEER.

J is TRBJ1-4 and V is TRBV15, with D possibly being TRBD1 (6 bases). Germline CDR1 LNHNV, CDR2 YYDKDF (reference sequence). The length of the CDR3 is 16 residues. Deletions cut 1 base from V and 3 bases from J, with 12 bases between. CDR3 sequence (DNA): TGTGCCACCAGCAGAGGGGTCAGGGGTGCTAATGAAAAACTGTTTTTT. Protein product: CATSRGVRGANEKLFF.

This clone was seen only once. The chain links TRBV29-1 to TRBJ2-3, with D possibly being TRBD1 (6 bases). Germline-derived CDR1 and CDR2 are SQVTM and ANQGSEA. The CDR3 has 12 residues. V lost 5 bases to trimming and J lost 10 bases, with 16 bases between them. The CDR3 coding sequence is TGCAGCGTTAGTGGGACAAGGGCTTCGCAGTATTTT. Protein sequence: CSVSGTRASQYF.

This clone is a singleton in its sample. This chain connects TRBV6-5 to TRBJ2-5, with no clear D. The CDR3 runs to 14 residues. The germline V and J ends were trimmed by 2 bases and 4 bases, with 11 bases remaining between them. Germline-derived CDR1 and CDR2 are MNHEY and SVGAGI. The CDR3 protein is CASSYGPTGETQYF. The DNA for the CDR3 is TGTGCCAGCAGTTACGGCCCGACGGGAGAGACCCAGTACTTC.

The chain uses TRBV7-7 and TRBJ1-6; D is undetermined. From germline, CDR1 is SSHAT and CDR2 FNYEAQ (reference sequence). V lost 0 bases and J lost 9, with 24 bases in between. The CDR3 length is 19 residues. Here the CDR3 DNA reads TGTGCCAGCAGCTTAGCTCATCGGGAGAACACCCTCGTTCGTTCACCCCTCCACTTT. It codes for CASSLAHRENTLVRSPLHF.

The chain is built from TRBV30 and TRBJ2-1; a weak D match, TRBD2 (5 bases). V was cut by 7 bases and J by 0 bases, with 16 bases left in between. The CDR3 totals 15 residues. Germline CDR1 GTSNPN, CDR2 SVGIG (reference sequence). The CDR3 sequence is CASVRGLGSYNEQFF. The CDR3 region has the DNA TGTGCCTCAGTGCGCGGGCTTGGCTCCTACAATGAGCAGTTCTTC.

This chain uses TRBV7-8 with TRBJ2-5; D is possibly TRBD1 or TRBD2 (5 bases each). The end of the DNA aligns better with TRBJ2-7, so the J call may be wrong. Germline V lookup: CDR1 SGHVS, CDR2 FQNEAQ. The CDR3 is made up of 15 amino acids. The CDR3 nucleotides read TGTGCCAGCAGCTTATGGGACCAAGGGCGGGACGAGCAGTACTTC. It encodes CASSLWDQGRDEQYF.

The V gene is TRBV30, the J gene TRBJ2-3, with TRBD2 matching 8 bases. Unmatched junction bases numbered 5, after V lost 1 base and J lost 5 bases. This CDR3 has 14 amino acids. The germline V gene has CDR1 GTSNPN and CDR2 SVGIG (reference sequence). The CDR3 DNA is TGTGCCTGGAGTGGCGGGGGGTCGGGAGATACGCAGTATTTT. This gives the protein CAWSGGGSGDTQYF.

On this clone: As the CDR3 is not closed by the conserved phenylalanine or tryptophan, this likely results from a read error. It is unclear where the CDR3 begins or ends on the DNA, so no DNA is shown, and the CDR3 is as TCRdb lists it. This chain uses TRBV21-1 with TRBJ2-7; the D call in the table, TRBD1, was not verified against the DNA. TRBV21-1 is recorded as a pseudogene. The length of the CDR3 is 15 amino acids, counting both ends. The CDR3 protein is CASIPTGTGKIVTGI.

This clone occurred a few times. The rearrangement joins TRBV6-1 to TRBJ1-5; the match to TRBD1 covers 8 bases. The V segment lost 4 bases and the J segment 7 bases; nucleotides outside the gene matches: 9. CDR3 length: 15 amino acids. Germline assignment: CDR1 MNHNS and CDR2 SASEGT. The CDR3 nucleotides are TGTGCCAGCAGTGTTGGGACAGGATCGGCGCAGCCCCAGCATTTT. Translation gives CASSVGTGSAQPQHF.

The rearrangement uses TRBV29-1 and TRBJ2-7, with TRBD2 identical over 8 bases. The CDR3 is 15 amino acids. The trim removed 2 bases at V and 6 bases at J, leaving 12 bases unmatched. CDR1 is SQVTM, CDR2 ANQGSEA, per germline. CDR3 nucleotides: TGCAGCGTTGAACGCGGACTCTCCGGGACTAGCGAGCAGTACTTC. Translating it yields CSVERGLSGTSEQYF.

The chain recombines TRBV18 with TRBJ1-6, with TRBD1 identical over 9 bases. V trimming: 4 bases; J trimming: 9 bases; junction bases outside the gene matches: 10. Germline V CDR1 and CDR2: KGHSH, LQKENI. The CDR3 has 16 residues. CDR3 bases: TGTGCCAGCTCACTCCGGGACAGGGTGGAAAGTTCACCCCTCCACTTT. This codes for CASSLRDRVESSPLHF.

This chain joins TRBV18 and TRBJ2-2; D unclear. V lost 1 base and J 3 bases, leaving 6 bases between the germline ends. This CDR3 spans 14 amino acids. Per germline, CDR1 KGHSH and CDR2 LQKENI. CDR3 region: CASSPQSDTGELFF. For the CDR3, the DNA is TGTGCCAGCTCACCACAGAGTGACACCGGGGAGCTGTTTTTT.